This T cell receptor beta chain was recovered during a study of siplizumab effects on memory and regulatory T cells. Sequencing used immunoSEQ multiplex PCR; TCRdb keeps in-frame clones, though not all of them. The sample holds 85,000 to 130,000 clones, around 92% seen once. This CDR3 has 12 amino acids. Germline V gives CDR1 MDHEN, CDR2 SYDVKM. Trimming removed 6 bases from V and 13 bases from J, with 15 bases in between. Sequencing was done on a sample of Tregs sorted from blood. This sequence was found in a human donor in good health. The chain employs TRBV28 and TRBJ1-4; weak D call: TRBD1 (5 bases). The CDR3 DNA follows: TGTGCCAGCAGAGCGGATGAGGGGAGACTGTTTTTT. Protein: CASRADEGRLFF. The variable domain in full, completed from reference TRBV28 and TRBJ1-4, reads DVKVTQSSRYLVKRTGEKVFLECVQDMDHENMFWYRQDPGLGLRLIYFSYDVKMKEKGDIPEGYSVSREKKERFSLILESASTNQTSMYLCASRADEGRLFFGSGTQLSVL.